This TCR beta chain came from a study of shared clonotypes between healthy human individuals. General observations from the study: All-four-donor shared clonotypes had higher generation probabilities than non-shared clonotypes did. As a rule, naive subsets had a larger estimated richness than memory subsets.

This clone has a single count. Its antigen is not known. Replicate PCRs for sorted subsets used 200 ng DNA; this equaled 25,000 to 35,000 T cell genomes. Assay: immunoSEQ multiplex PCR; the TCRdb copy retains only in-frame clones and omits some. Here the sample spans about 650,000 clones, 95% to 96% being singletons. CDR3 length: 16 residues. The germline V gene encodes CDR1 SGHDN and CDR2 FVKESK. Trimming cost V 3 bases and J 4 bases, with 16 bases left between them. Naive CD8 cells lacked CD45RO and underwent positive selection for CCR7, leaving out terminally differentiated effector memory CD45RA+ cells.

The rearrangement links TRBV14 to TRBJ2-1; no reliable D call. The specimen sequenced was naive CD8+ T cells sorted from blood. The TCR originated in a woman aged 30 to 39 in good health. DNA of the CDR3: TGTGCCAGCAGCCACCCCTGGGCGTCCTCATACAATGAGCAGTTCTTC. This sequence encodes CASSHPWASSYNEQFF.